This T cell receptor beta chain was captured in a study of T cell repertoires in cytomegalovirus infection. MiXCR, run by TCRdb on the reads, gives a single entry per CDR3 protein. The data show 250,000 to 400,000 distinct CDR3 sequences, with 20% to 25% seen just once and about 14% held by the top ten. The CDR3 runs to 11 residues. Trimming cost V 1 base and J 8 bases, with 3 bases left between them. Germline CDR1 is MNHEY and CDR2 is SMNVEV (reference sequence). This clonotype occurred a few times. Its cognate antigen is unknown. This chain connects TRBV27 to TRBJ2-1; D is undetermined. The specimen comprised cultured PBMCs, sampled from culture after CMV antigen stimulation. This receptor was taken from a human donor in good health (CMV status not recorded). Some clones in this sample may be carry-over from other donors' samples. CDR3 in amino acids: CASSLFHEQFF. The CDR3 bases are TGTGCCAGCAGTTTATTCCATGAGCAGTTCTTC.